Listed here is a single T cell receptor beta chain. Its antigen is as yet unknown. Primed by a sample-barcoded 5' primer and a J-beta primer mix, a second PCR proceeded for 7 to 11 cycles. Each of the cDNA molecules was tagged by a template-switch adaptor with 12 random nucleotides. TCRdb re-called the 5' RACE reads with MiXCR, one entry per CDR3 protein. The data hold fewer than 900,000 distinct CDR3 sequences, with around 40% observed a single time. CDR1 and CDR2 from the germline V gene are LNHNV and YYDKDF (reference sequence). The CDR3 has 16 amino acids. Between the trimmed V and J ends, which lost 6 bases and 4 bases, there was a span of 18 bases. The sample originates from a study of blood T cells in healthy people across ages. Findings and limits, study-wide: Donors of long life had a larger count of naive CD4+ cells and greater diversity than aged donors. As naive T cell percentage varied, TCR beta diversity correlated strongly with it. Significant beta diversity loss was already apparent by age approximately 40, declining roughly linearly.

This chain connects TRBV15 to TRBJ2-2; D assignment may be TRBD1 or TRBD2 (6 bases each). The TCR sequence derives from a woman aged 55-69 years in good health. The specimen sequenced was blood. CDR3 in amino acids: CATSNGGQSGTGELFF. DNA of the CDR3: TGTGCCACCAGTAATGGGGGGCAGTCAGGCACCGGGGAGCTGTTTTTT.